This T cell receptor beta chain was observed in a study of metastatic and nonmetastatic thyroid tumors. Study overall: It was across blood and tumor or nodule tissue from malignant and benign thyroid patients that repertoires were compared. Findings and limits, study-wide: Significantly higher TCR beta diversity was reportedly seen in malignant thyroid tumors than benign nodules, in blood and tumor.

Germline CDR1 reads MGHRA; CDR2 reads YSYEKL. This CDR3 spans 13 amino acids. V shed 9 bases and J shed 1 base, with 11 bases lying between them. As originally analysed: Across clinicopathological groups, CDR3 differences served as the basis for building a distant-metastasis classifier for papillary thyroid cancer. TCRdb re-called the PCR reads via MiXCR. The V and J calls here are based on TCRdb, not the publication. This repertoire shows over 25,000 clones, around 20% found once; its top ten account for about 8%. By share, this clone ranks as medium-sized. Its antigen is unidentified. No patient received treatment before thyroid surgery.

The chain carries TRBV4-1 and TRBJ2-3; possibly TRBD2 for D (7 bases). Material for sequencing was blood. The source is a female donor with papillary thyroid cancer or a benign thyroid nodule (not recorded which). Some clones in this sample may be carry-over from other donors' samples. Here the CDR3 DNA reads TGCGCCAGGGGGGCGGGGGGCACAGATACGCAGTATTTT. Its protein is CARGAGGTDTQYF.